The subject of this entry is one T cell receptor (beta chain). This entry comes from a study of identical twins. MiXCR was run by TCRdb on the 5' RACE reads, yielding one entry per CDR3 protein. The sample includes 400,000 to 550,000 distinct CDR3 sequences, 20% to 25% seen only once; the top ten take roughly 3%. CDR1 SGHRS and CDR2 YFSETQ come from the germline V gene. The CDR3 covers 15 residues. V was trimmed by 6 bases and J by 1 base, leaving 14 bases between them. These data were likewise used in another study, on T cells expressing NK-cell markers. That source reports: Of eight sequenced donors, seven were HCMV-seropositive and one HCMV-seronegative. The use of an anti-gamma-delta TCR antibody, which was added in several experiments, restricted sorting to T cells expressing alpha-beta TCR.

Sequenced input: CD4+ T cells sorted from blood. The source of this sequence is a young woman in good health. The chain carries TRBV5-1 and TRBJ2-1; D may be TRBD2 (6 bases). CDR3 amino acids: CASTYSGRSYNEQFF. In nucleotides, the CDR3 is TGCGCCAGCACCTATAGCGGCCGTTCCTACAATGAGCAGTTCTTC.